This TCR beta chain was sequenced during a study of PD-1 blockade in classical Hodgkin lymphoma. Study information: Treatment was intravenous nivolumab, 3 mg/kg every 2 weeks, until progression.

Germline lookup yields CDR1 GTSNPN and CDR2 SVGIG (reference sequence). The V and J ends lost 5 bases and 1 base respectively, with 17 bases between them. The CDR3 has 15 residues. Comments on this clone: Its antigen is not known.

Broader study findings: Reasons behind the repertoire differences stay unclear, perhaps disease activity or earlier therapy. Whoever responded completely had baseline diversity much like that seen in newly diagnosed patients. The authors excluded patients who started nivolumab under 1 year after ASCT.

Clones were read by immunoSEQ multiplex PCR, and TCRdb kept only the in-frame ones, dropping some. Counted here are tens of thousands of clones, about three quarters occurring once; the ten biggest clones make up 2% to 2.5%. Every one of the patients relapsed after autologous stem cell transplantation (brentuximab vedotin exposure was variable). Researchers report purifying CD4+ T cells from thawed PBMCs by magnetic negative selection. This clonotype was obtained from a human donor with classical Hodgkin lymphoma. J is TRBJ1-2 and V is TRBV30; D perhaps matches TRBD1 (6 bases). Specimen: CD4+ T cells from blood, collected at baseline. The CDR3 nucleotides are TGTGCCTGGCGTTCGGGGGCAGGATTTAACTATGGCTACACCTTC. It is translated as CAWRSGAGFNYGYTF.